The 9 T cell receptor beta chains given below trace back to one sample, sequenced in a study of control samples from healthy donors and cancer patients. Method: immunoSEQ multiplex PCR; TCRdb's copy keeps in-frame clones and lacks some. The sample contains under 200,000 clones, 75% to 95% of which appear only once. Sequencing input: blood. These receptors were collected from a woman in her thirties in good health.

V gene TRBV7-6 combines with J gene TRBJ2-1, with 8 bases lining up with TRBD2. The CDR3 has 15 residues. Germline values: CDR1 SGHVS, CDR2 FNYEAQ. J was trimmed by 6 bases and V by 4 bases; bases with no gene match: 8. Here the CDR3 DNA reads TGTGCCAGCAGCTCCGCCGGGGGGGCGAGCAATGAGCAGTTCTTC. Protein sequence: CASSSAGGASNEQFF. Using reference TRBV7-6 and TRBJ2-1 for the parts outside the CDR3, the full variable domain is GAGVSQSPRYKVTKRGQDVALRCDPISGHVSLYWYRQALGQGPEFLTYFNYEAQQDKSGLPNDRFSAERPEGSISTLTIQRTEQRDSAMYRCASSSAGGASNEQFFGPGTRLTVL.

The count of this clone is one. In DNA form, the CDR3 reads TGTGCCAGCAGCCCGACAGGGACTAACAATCAGCCCCAGCATTTT. Residues: CASSPTGTNNQPQHF. The V and J genes are TRBV7-9 and TRBJ1-5; 7 bases fit TRBD1. This CDR3 contains 15 residues. Per the germline V gene, CDR1 is SEHNR and CDR2 is FQNEAQ (reference sequence). The V segment lost 5 bases and the J segment 3 bases; nucleotides outside the gene matches: 7. The full variable domain, with the rest looked up from reference TRBV7-9 and TRBJ1-5, is DTGVSQNPRHKITKRGQNVTFRCDPISEHNRLYWYRQTLGQGPEFLTYFQNEAQLEKSRLLSDRFSAERPKGSFSTLEIQRTEQGDSAMYLCASSPTGTNNQPQHFGDGTRLSIL.

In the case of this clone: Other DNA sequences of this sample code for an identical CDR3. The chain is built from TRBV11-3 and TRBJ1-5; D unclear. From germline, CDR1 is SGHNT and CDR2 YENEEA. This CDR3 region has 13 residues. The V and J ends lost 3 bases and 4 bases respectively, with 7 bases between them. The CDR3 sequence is CASSLSVNQPQHF. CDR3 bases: TGTGCCAGCAGCTTGTCAGTGAATCAGCCCCAGCATTTT.

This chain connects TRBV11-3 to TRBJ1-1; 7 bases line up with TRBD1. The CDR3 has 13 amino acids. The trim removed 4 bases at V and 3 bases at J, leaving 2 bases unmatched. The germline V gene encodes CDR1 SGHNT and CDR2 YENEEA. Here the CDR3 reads CASSWGQHTEAFF. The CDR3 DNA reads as TGTGCCAGCAGCTGGGGACAGCACACTGAAGCTTTCTTT.

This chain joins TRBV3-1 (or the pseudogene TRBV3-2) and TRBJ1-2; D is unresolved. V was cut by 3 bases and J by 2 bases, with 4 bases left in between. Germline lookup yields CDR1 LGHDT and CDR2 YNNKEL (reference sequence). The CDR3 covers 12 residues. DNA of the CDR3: TGTGCCAGCAGCCAGGAGAACTATGGCTACACCTTC. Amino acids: CASSQENYGYTF.

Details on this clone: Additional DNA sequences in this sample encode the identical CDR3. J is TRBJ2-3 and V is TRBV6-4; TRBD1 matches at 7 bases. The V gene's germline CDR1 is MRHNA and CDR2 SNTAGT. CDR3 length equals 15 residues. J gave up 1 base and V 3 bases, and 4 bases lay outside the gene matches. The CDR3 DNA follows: TGTGCCAGCAGTGATTCAGGGGGAGGCACAGATACGCAGTATTTT. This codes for CASSDSGGGTDTQYF.

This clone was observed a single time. The CDR3, as DNA: TGTGCCAGCAGCTTGACAGGGAGGGGCACTGAAGCTTTCTTT. Translating gives CASSLTGRGTEAFF. The genes are TRBV5-4 and TRBJ1-1; D is perhaps TRBD1 (6 bases). The germline V gene encodes CDR1 SGHNT and CDR2 YYREEE (reference sequence). The CDR3 is 14 amino acids. With 1 base removed from V and 4 bases from J, the gap between germline ends came to 11 bases.

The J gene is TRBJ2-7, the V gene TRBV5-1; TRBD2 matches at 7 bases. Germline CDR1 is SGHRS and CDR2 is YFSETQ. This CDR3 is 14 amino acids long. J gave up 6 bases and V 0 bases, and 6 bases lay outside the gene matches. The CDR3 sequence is CASSLELARPEQYF. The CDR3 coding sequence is TGCGCCAGCAGCTTGGAACTAGCGCGGCCCGAGCAGTACTTC.

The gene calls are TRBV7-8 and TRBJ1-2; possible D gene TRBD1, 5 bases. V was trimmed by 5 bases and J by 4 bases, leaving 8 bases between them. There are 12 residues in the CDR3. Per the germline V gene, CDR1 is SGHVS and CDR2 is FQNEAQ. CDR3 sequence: CASSLDIYGYTF. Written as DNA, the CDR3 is TGTGCCAGCAGCCTGGACATCTATGGCTACACCTTC.